These 29 T cell receptor beta chains share one sample of origin, sequenced in a study of human T cells and chemical hapten exposure (dated by TCRdb to the early 2020s). Library preparation employed RACE. Sequencing took place on a NextSeq 500. In-frame beta chains were kept once TCRdb had trimmed the public reads at Q25 with fastp and called clones with MiXCR. One record per CDR3 amino acid sequence lists the most common genes and DNA. Counted in this sample were about 80,000 distinct CDR3 sequences; about 9.2% of them appeared once. Clones ranked in the top ten supply less than 2% of the sample. The meaning of the sample's time point label: healthy volunteer bleed at 6 weeks. Total RNA was extracted from unfractionated whole blood collected in Tempus Blood RNA tubes. Sample: whole blood. The receptors were gathered from a female donor in good health. Some clones in this sample may be carry-over from other donors' samples.

This clonotype has at least ten counts. The chain links TRBV2 to TRBJ2-3; perhaps TRBD2 as D (5 bases). The CDR3 has 15 amino acids. With 8 bases removed from V and 2 bases from J, the gap between germline ends came to 17 bases. CDR1 is SNHLY and CDR2 is FYNNEI in the germline V gene. Here the CDR3 reads CASGEKQKFTDTQYF. In DNA, the CDR3 is TGTGCCAGCGGGGAGAAACAGAAGTTCACAGATACGCAGTATTTT.

Comment on this clonotype: A much more abundant neighbour one base away suggests this may be a read error. The rearrangement joins TRBV2 to TRBJ1-5, with unresolved D. CDR3 size: 13 residues. The germline CDR1 and CDR2 sequences are SNHLY and FYNNEI. The CDR3 here is CASSAAGNQPQNF. CDR3 DNA: TGTGCCAGCAGTGCGGCAGGTAATCAGCCCCAGAATTTT.

This clonotype was seen a few times. The chain recombines TRBV7-3 with TRBJ2-7, with TRBD2 as a possible D gene (7 bases). The length of the CDR3 is 16 residues. V was trimmed by 1 base and J by 1 base, leaving 14 bases between them. The germline V gene has CDR1 SGHTA and CDR2 FQGTGA. CDR3 protein: CASSLRGGVPSYEQYF. CDR3 nucleotides: TGTGCCAGCAGCTTAAGAGGGGGGGTTCCTTCCTACGAGCAGTACTTC.

The chain carries TRBV29-1 and TRBJ1-2; D is possibly TRBD1 (5 bases). This CDR3 has 11 amino acids. The germline CDR1 and CDR2 sequences are SQVTM and ANQGSEA. Trimming took off 4 bases at V and 10 bases at J, with 13 bases between the two ends. CDR3 DNA: TGCAGCGTTGTGGTGGGGGAGGTCTACACCTTC. It specifies CSVVVGEVYTF.

The table lists this clonotype with a few counts. The chain combines TRBV2 with TRBJ1-5; no clear D. Per the germline V gene, CDR1 is SNHLY and CDR2 is FYNNEI. The germline V and J ends were trimmed by 2 bases and 1 base, with 6 bases remaining between them. There are 14 residues in the CDR3. The CDR3 sequence: CASSELRSNQPQHF. The DNA for the CDR3 is TGTGCCAGCAGTGAATTGCGCAGCAATCAGCCCCAGCATTTT.

This clonotype was seen repeatedly, ten times or more. V and J are TRBV29-1 and TRBJ1-2, with 8 bases that match TRBD1. The CDR3 runs to 16 residues. V shed 7 bases, J shed 0 bases, and the junction held 13 bases outside the gene matches. Germline CDR1 reads SQVTM; CDR2 reads ANQGSEA. CDR3 DNA sequence: TGCAGCGCATCCATGCAGGGGGCTGCGACTAACTATGGCTACACCTTC. This translates into CSASMQGAATNYGYTF.

This clonotype was recorded a few times. The genes are TRBV7-2 and TRBJ1-5; D may be TRBD1 (5 bases). The CDR3 is 15 amino acids. The germline gives CDR1 SGHTA, CDR2 FQGNSA. V lost 1 base and J 1 base, leaving 8 bases between the germline ends. The CDR3 loop is CASSLVSGSNQPQHF. CDR3 DNA sequence: TGTGCCAGCAGCTTAGTTTCAGGGAGCAATCAGCCCCAGCATTTT.

This clonotype was seen at least ten times. The chain employs TRBV5-6 and TRBJ2-3; 7 nucleotides line up with TRBD1. Per germline, CDR1 SGHDT and CDR2 YYEEEE. V was clipped by 2 bases and J by 6 bases; unmatched bases: 9. The CDR3 has 15 amino acids. The CDR3 is CASSFRDSGSDTQYF. In DNA, the CDR3 is TGTGCCAGCAGCTTCCGGGACAGTGGGTCCGATACGCAGTATTTT.

V is TRBV7-3 and J is TRBJ2-4, with a weak D call TRBD2 (7 bases). The germline CDR1 and CDR2 sequences are SGHTA and FQGTGA. The CDR3 is 12 residues long. Trimming took off 4 bases at V and 9 bases at J, with 10 bases between the two ends. The CDR3 bases are TGTGCCAGCAGCTCGGGGGGCCCCATTCAGTACTTC. It specifies CASSSGGPIQYF.

This chain joins TRBV18 and TRBJ1-1; possibly TRBD1 for D (6 bases). The germline CDR1 and CDR2 sequences are KGHSH and LQKENI. Deletions cut 7 bases from V and 0 bases from J, with 9 bases between. This CDR3 spans 13 amino acids. The CDR3 sequence: CASYGQMNTEAFF. The CDR3 bases are TGTGCCAGCTACGGACAGATGAACACTGAAGCTTTCTTT.

This clonotype was observed many times. The CDR3 loop is CASSEAGHPNQPQHF. The CDR3 nucleotides are TGTGCCAGCAGTGAAGCTGGACACCCGAATCAGCCCCAGCATTTT. The chain uses TRBV6-1 and TRBJ1-5, with D perhaps matching TRBD1 (5 bases). The CDR3 has 15 residues. Germline V CDR1 and CDR2: MNHNS, SASEGT. Deletions cut 0 bases from V and 4 bases from J, with 10 bases between.

This clonotype was seen a few times. Here the CDR3 DNA reads TGTGCCAGCAGTTTATCGGGACAACTTGGCTACACCTTC. Its translation is CASSLSGQLGYTF. The genes are TRBV27 and TRBJ1-2; weak D call: TRBD1 (6 bases). The CDR3 length is 13 residues. The germline V gene encodes CDR1 MNHEY and CDR2 SMNVEV (reference sequence). V dropped 0 bases and J dropped 7 bases, with 9 bases sitting between them.

In the case of this clonotype: This may stem from a read error, because a much larger clone lies one nucleotide away. The chain links TRBV6-2 or TRBV6-3 to TRBJ1-5; 7 bases line up with TRBD1. This CDR3 has 15 residues. Trimming at V came to 6 bases and at J to 0 bases, leaving 5 bases not matched to a gene. In germline, CDR1 is MNHEY, CDR2 SVGEGT. CDR3 DNA sequence: TGTGCCAGCAGCGGGACAGCTAGTAGCAATCAGCCCCAGCATTTT. This sequence encodes CASSGTASSNQPQHF.

The genes are TRBV6-2 or TRBV6-3 and TRBJ2-3; no reliable D call. The CDR3 sequence is 12 residues long. Germline values: CDR1 MNHEY, CDR2 SVGEGT. Trimming removed 6 bases from V and 2 bases from J, with 6 bases in between. CDR3 coding DNA: TGTGCCAGCAGGGATCTCACAGATACGCAGTATTTT. Amino acids: CASRDLTDTQYF.

The rearrangement joins TRBV29-1 to TRBJ1-1; maybe TRBD1 (6 bases). The CDR3 spans 11 residues. The germline CDR1 and CDR2 sequences are SQVTM and ANQGSEA. The V gene lost 7 bases and the J gene lost 6 bases, with 12 bases spanning the gap. Written as DNA, the CDR3 is TGCAGCGGGACCAGGACAGCTGAAGCTTTCTTT. This sequence encodes CSGTRTAEAFF.

The chain links TRBV7-2 to TRBJ1-1; possibly TRBD1 for D (6 bases). Per germline, CDR1 SGHTA and CDR2 FQGNSA. V was trimmed by 11 bases and J by 1 base, leaving 17 bases between them. This CDR3 is built from 14 residues. DNA of the CDR3: TGTGCCCTAACCTCAGGGGTTCGGAACACTGAAGCTTTCTTT. This codes for CALTSGVRNTEAFF.

Ten or more counts support this clonotype. The chain joins TRBV25-1 to TRBJ2-3; possibly TRBD1 or TRBD2 for D (5 bases each). Germline CDR1 and CDR2: MGHDK and SYGVNS. The V end lost 6 bases, the J end lost 4 bases, and 11 bases lay between the germline ends. This CDR3 has 13 amino acids. CDR3 DNA: TGTGCCAGCAGAGCCGGGACCCCAGATACGCAGTATTTT. It yields the protein CASRAGTPDTQYF.

This clonotype was detected many times. This chain joins TRBV7-3 and TRBJ1-1, with 8 bases matching TRBD1. The CDR3 has 14 residues. Germline V lookup: CDR1 SGHTA, CDR2 FQGTGA. The ends lost 6 bases at V and 4 bases at J; junction bases unmatched: 7. CDR3 residues: CASSFGQGITEAFF. CDR3 DNA: TGTGCCAGCAGTTTCGGACAGGGAATCACTGAAGCTTTCTTT.

In this sample, this clonotype turned up a few times. The V gene is TRBV4-3, the J gene TRBJ2-3; 7 bases are a match to TRBD1. The CDR3 runs 13 residues. Germline V lookup: CDR1 LGHNA, CDR2 YSLEER. Trimming cost V 3 bases and J 7 bases; bases outside gene matches: 4. CDR3 protein: CASSHQTGNTQYF. CDR3 coding DNA: TGCGCCAGCAGCCACCAGACAGGGAATACGCAGTATTTT.

This clonotype was counted ten times or more. The chain is built from TRBV29-1 and TRBJ1-5, with TRBD1 matching 9 bases. The junction had 3 bases not matched to a gene; V was cut back by 6 bases and J by 0 bases. Germline CDR1 and CDR2: SQVTM and ANQGSEA. The CDR3 is made up of 14 amino acids. CDR3 sequence: CSVKTGGSNQPQHF. CDR3 in DNA: TGCAGCGTCAAGACAGGGGGTAGCAATCAGCCCCAGCATTTT.

This clonotype has just a few counts. V usage is TRBV3-1 and J usage is TRBJ2-2, with unresolved D. The germline CDR1 and CDR2 sequences are LGHDT and YNNKEL (reference sequence). The V gene lost 4 bases and the J gene lost 4 bases, with 16 bases spanning the gap. CDR3 length: 16 amino acids. The CDR3 region is CASSPPVGLSTGELFF. CDR3 DNA: TGTGCCAGCAGCCCCCCTGTAGGTCTCAGCACCGGGGAGCTGTTTTTT.

In this sample, this clonotype turned up many times. The gene calls are TRBV20-1 and TRBJ1-2; D call uncertain. Trimming shortened V by 1 base and J by 8 bases, and 17 bases separated the two germline ends. The germline gives CDR1 DFQATT, CDR2 SNEGSKA (reference sequence). The CDR3 is made up of 14 amino acids. The DNA of the CDR3 is TGCAGTGCTAGAGTTGGGGAGGGTGAAGTCGGCTACACCTTC. Protein sequence: CSARVGEGEVGYTF.

This clonotype was detected only a few times. This chain links TRBV18 with TRBJ2-5, with D possibly being TRBD1 (6 bases). The CDR3 runs to 16 residues. Trimming left V 9 bases short and J 2 bases short, with 22 bases between. Germline V gives CDR1 KGHSH, CDR2 LQKENI. Here the CDR3 DNA reads TGTGCCAGGAAAGGGGACACCCAGATCAAACAAGAGACCCAGTACTTC. Residues: CARKGDTQIKQETQYF.

This chain links TRBV6-2 or TRBV6-3 with TRBJ2-7; D possibly uses TRBD1 or TRBD2 (5 bases each). V was clipped by 10 bases and J by 4 bases, with 32 bases between them. This CDR3 is built from 18 residues. The V gene's germline CDR1 is MNHEY and CDR2 SVGEGT. The CDR3 region has the DNA TGTGCCACCATCCACGCCCGAGAAGGGAAGGGACCCCGGTACGAGCAGTACTTC. Amino acid sequence: CATIHAREGKGPRYEQYF.

This clonotype was recorded a few times. The chain combines TRBV7-6 with TRBJ2-3, with 9 bases that match TRBD2. This CDR3 spans 20 amino acids. Trimming cost V 1 base and J 1 base; bases outside gene matches: 15. The germline gives CDR1 SGHVS, CDR2 FNYEAQ. CDR3 protein: CASSLGGVLLAGSRTDTQYF. In DNA form, the CDR3 reads TGTGCCAGCAGCTTAGGAGGGGTACTTCTAGCGGGAAGCCGCACAGATACGCAGTATTTT. Drawing the rest from reference TRBV7-6 and TRBJ2-3, the complete variable domain is GAGVSQSPRYKVTKRGQDVALRCDPISGHVSLYWYRQALGQGPEFLTYFNYEAQQDKSGLPNDRFSAERPEGSISTLTIQRTEQRDSAMYRCASSLGGVLLAGSRTDTQYFGPGTRLTVL.

There are a few counts of this clonotype. The rearrangement uses TRBV3-1 and TRBJ2-5; D gene ambiguous. The CDR3 has 16 residues. V was trimmed by 3 bases and J by 0 bases, leaving 14 bases between them. Per germline, CDR1 LGHDT and CDR2 YNNKEL (reference sequence). CDR3 residues: CASSQATPLYQETQYF. As DNA, the CDR3 is TGTGCCAGCAGCCAGGCTACGCCCCTGTACCAAGAGACCCAGTACTTC.

This clonotype has at least ten counts. The chain is built from TRBV11-2 and TRBJ2-3; the D gene is possibly TRBD1 (5 bases). V was pared by 1 base and J by 2 bases, with 16 bases between. Germline-derived CDR1 and CDR2 are SGHAT and FQNNGV. This CDR3 spans 17 amino acids. CDR3 bases: TGTGCCAGCAGCTTAGGGGTGGGGCAGTCCCACACAGATACGCAGTATTTT. Protein sequence: CASSLGVGQSHTDTQYF.

The sample holds a few counts of this clonotype. The gene calls are TRBV5-1 and TRBJ2-7; TRBD1 matches 9 bases. The CDR3 sequence is 18 residues long. Trimming took 5 bases from V and 2 from J; bases not matched to a gene: 17. Per the germline V gene, CDR1 is SGHRS and CDR2 is YFSETQ. CDR3 region: CASSTGPRAGQGTYEQYF. The CDR3 region has the DNA TGCGCCAGCAGTACTGGACCAAGGGCGGGACAGGGTACCTACGAGCAGTACTTC. The variable domain in full, with the rest retrieved from reference TRBV5-1 and TRBJ2-7, is KAGVTQTPRYLIKTRGQQVTLSCSPISGHRSVSWYQQTPGQGLQFLFEYFSETQRNKGNFPGRFSGRQFSNSRSEMNVSTLELGDSALYLCASSTGPRAGQGTYEQYFGPGTRLTVT.

This clonotype was detected many times. V and J are TRBV7-6 and TRBJ2-5; 11 bases are a match to TRBD1. Germline lookup yields CDR1 SGHVS and CDR2 FNYEAQ. The CDR3 loop spans 16 amino acids. Trimming cost V 5 bases and J 5 bases; bases outside gene matches: 10. DNA of the CDR3: TGTGCCAGCAGCCATGGACAGGGGGCGACTAAGGAGACCCAGTACTTC. Protein sequence: CASSHGQGATKETQYF.